A single sample gave rise to the 12 T cell receptor beta chains below, sequenced in a study of Ad26.COV2.S vaccination and SARS-CoV-2 variants. Some clones are missing from TCRdb's copy, which holds only in-frame ones; the method was immunoSEQ multiplex PCR. The data contain about 330,000 clones, under 90% of them singletons. The treatment denotes: 15 to 20 received Ad26.COV2.S at low or high dose, single or two shots; about 5 received placebo; per-sample allocation not given. Following the first vaccine or placebo injection, samples were taken on day 63. Sample: peripheral blood, taken in a trial of Ad26.COV2.S vaccine versus placebo. The source is a person aged 18-65 years who received the Ad26.COV2.S COVID-19 vaccine or a placebo.

The rearrangement joins TRBV19 to TRBJ2-7, with TRBD1 matching over 10 bases. J was trimmed by 2 bases and V by 6 bases; bases with no gene match: 4. Germline V CDR1 and CDR2: LNHDA, SQIVND (reference sequence). The length of the CDR3 is 14 residues. This CDR3 is CASSAGTGAYEQYF. The CDR3 region has the DNA TGTGCCAGTAGCGCCGGGACAGGGGCCTACGAGCAGTACTTC.

The rearrangement joins TRBV5-1 to TRBJ2-3; perhaps TRBD2 as D (7 bases). The length of the CDR3 is 15 residues. The germline CDR1 and CDR2 sequences are SGHRS and YFSETQ. Trimming left V 4 bases short and J 2 bases short, with 14 bases between. The CDR3 nucleotides read TGCGCCAGCAGCCCGAGGGGGGGGCCCACAGATACGCAGTATTTT. Amino acid sequence: CASSPRGGPTDTQYF.

The J gene is TRBJ2-2, the V gene TRBV29-1; 8 nucleotides match TRBD2. Trimming at V came to 4 bases and at J to 7 bases, leaving 5 bases not matched to a gene. CDR1 SQVTM and CDR2 ANQGSEA come from the germline V gene. The CDR3 length is 13 residues. DNA of the CDR3: TGCAGCGTTGTCATCGGGAGGGGCGGGGAGCTGTTTTTT. Translation: CSVVIGRGGELFF.

The gene calls are TRBV7-2 and TRBJ1-1, with TRBD1 matching over 9 bases. The CDR3 totals 13 residues. CDR1 and CDR2 from the germline V gene are SGHTA and FQGNSA. V was pared by 6 bases and J by 1 base, with 0 bases of the junction left unmatched. For the CDR3, the DNA is TGTGCCAGCAGGGACAGGGGGAACACTGAAGCTTTCTTT. Translating it yields CASRDRGNTEAFF.

This chain uses TRBV2 with TRBJ1-2; D gene unclear. Per germline, CDR1 SNHLY and CDR2 FYNNEI. V lost 4 bases and J 4 bases, leaving 7 bases between the germline ends. This CDR3 spans 12 amino acids. This CDR3 reads CASSAAGYGYTF. The CDR3 DNA reads as TGTGCCAGCAGTGCGGCGGGCTATGGCTACACCTTC.

The gene calls are TRBV2 and TRBJ1-2; possible D gene TRBD1, 6 bases. Trimming cost V 3 bases and J 9 bases, with 17 bases left between them. Germline assignment: CDR1 SNHLY and CDR2 FYNNEI. The CDR3 sequence is 14 residues long. The CDR3 reads CASSEEGDTYSYTF. CDR3 in DNA: TGTGCCAGCAGTGAGGAGGGGGATACCTACAGCTACACCTTC.

This clone was observed once. V gene TRBV7-2 combines with J gene TRBJ2-7; D is undetermined. The CDR3 is 11 residues long. In germline, CDR1 is SGHTA, CDR2 FQGNSA. V gave up 1 base and J gave up 6 bases, with 4 bases separating them. CDR3 in DNA: TGTGCCAGCAGCTTAGTAGGCGAGCAGTACTTC. Its translation is CASSLVGEQYF.

V is TRBV5-5 and J is TRBJ2-7; tentative D call: TRBD2 (6 bases). There are 15 residues in the CDR3. Trimming cost V 4 bases and J 2 bases, with 16 bases left between them. Germline values: CDR1 SGHKS, CDR2 YYEKEE (reference sequence). CDR3 loop: CASSPWGDRPYEQYF. As DNA, the CDR3 is TGTGCCAGCAGCCCATGGGGGGACCGACCCTACGAGCAGTACTTC.

The rearrangement links TRBV5-6 to TRBJ1-6; a weak D match, TRBD1 (6 bases). Trimming stripped 0 bases from V and 14 bases from J, with 18 bases between. The V gene's germline CDR1 is SGHDT and CDR2 YYEEEE. The CDR3 sequence is 15 residues long. The DNA of the CDR3 is TGTGCCAGCAGCTTGGACAGTGGGGGTAAGGGGGCCCTCCACTTT. Translating it yields CASSLDSGGKGALHF.

The chain joins TRBV9 to TRBJ1-2, with a possible D match to TRBD1 (6 bases). Germline V gene sequence: CDR1 SGDLS, CDR2 YYNGEE. Trimming took off 2 bases at V and 6 bases at J, with 8 bases between the two ends. The CDR3 is 12 amino acids. The CDR3 is CASSVPGDGYTF. The CDR3 coding sequence is TGTGCCAGCAGCGTCCCAGGGGATGGCTACACCTTC.

The CDR3 sequence: CASSITSGTYEQYF. The CDR3 DNA reads TGTGCCAGCAGTATAACGTCCGGGACCTACGAGCAGTACTTC. This chain links TRBV27 with TRBJ2-7; D is possibly TRBD2 (5 bases). This CDR3 contains 14 residues. The germline CDR1 and CDR2 sequences are MNHEY and SMNVEV (reference sequence). The V end lost 5 bases, the J end lost 2 bases, and 13 bases lay between the germline ends.

The V call is TRBV27, the J call TRBJ1-5; TRBD1 is a possible D gene (5 bases). V was cut by 8 bases and J by 4 bases, with 24 bases left in between. From germline, CDR1 is MNHEY and CDR2 SMNVEV (reference sequence). The CDR3 is 17 residues long. The CDR3 region is CASVTFGGYWPNQPQHF. CDR3 DNA sequence: TGTGCCAGCGTTACCTTCGGGGGGTATTGGCCAAATCAGCCCCAGCATTTT.